The rows below give T cell receptor beta chains drawn from one sample of a study of cytomegalovirus exposure and HLA in healthy donors. Libraries were prepared by immunoSEQ multiplex PCR; TCRdb keeps only in-frame clonotypes and omits some of them. The sample includes 190,000 or so clones, approximately 82% of them seen just once. Material for sequencing was PBMCs. These receptors came from a woman aged 45 to 65 in good health and CMV-seropositive. Both conserved end residues are part of each CDR3. The D gene is left open where the match is weak. Where a row states a size, it is once, few, many or the class of an expanded clone; other rows omit it.

cdr3_aa: CSTTGNTEAFF
cdr3_nt: TGCAGCACCACAGGGAACACTGAAGCTTTCTTT
j_call: TRBJ1-1
cdr3_length: 11
v_call: TRBV29-1
d_call: .
clone_size: few

cdr3_aa: CASSVGLAGVSEQFF
cdr3_nt: TGCGCCAGCAGCGTTGGACTAGCGGGGGTCAGTGAGCAGTTCTTC
j_call: TRBJ2-1
cdr3_length: 15
v_call: TRBV5-1
d_call: TRBD2
clone_size: .

cdr3_aa: CASSQQAVEAFF
cdr3_nt: TGTGCCAGCAGCCAACAAGCGGTAGAAGCTTTCTTT
j_call: TRBJ1-1
cdr3_length: 12
v_call: TRBV14
d_call: .
clone_size: .

cdr3_aa: CASSKMGDRDTEAFF
cdr3_nt: TGCGCCAGCTCCAAAATGGGCGACAGGGACACTGAAGCTTTCTTT
j_call: TRBJ1-1
cdr3_length: 15
v_call: TRBV5-1
d_call: TRBD1
clone_size: .

cdr3_aa: CAWNWGRGKNIQYF
cdr3_nt: TGTGCCTGGAACTGGGGCAGGGGCAAAAACATTCAGTACTTC
j_call: TRBJ2-4
cdr3_length: 14
v_call: TRBV30
d_call: .
clone_size: few

cdr3_aa: CASSLQGVAYNEQFF
cdr3_nt: TGCGCCAGCAGCTTGCAGGGGGTCGCCTACAATGAGCAGTTCTTC
j_call: TRBJ2-1
cdr3_length: 15
v_call: TRBV5-1
d_call: TRBD1
clone_size: .

cdr3_aa: CASSDWSTKNIQYF
cdr3_nt: TGCGCCAGCAGCGACTGGTCTACCAAAAACATTCAGTACTTC
j_call: TRBJ2-4
cdr3_length: 14
v_call: TRBV4-3
d_call: .
clone_size: .

cdr3_aa: CASSERAVNTGELFF
cdr3_nt: TGTGCCAGCAGCGAGAGAGCGGTTAACACCGGGGAGCTGTTTTTT
j_call: TRBJ2-2
cdr3_length: 15
v_call: TRBV9
d_call: .
clone_size: .

cdr3_aa: CASSLNPNRGTEAFF
cdr3_nt: TGTGCCAGCAGCTTAAACCCAAACAGGGGCACTGAAGCTTTCTTT
j_call: TRBJ1-1
cdr3_length: 15
v_call: TRBV7-3
d_call: TRBD1
clone_size: .

cdr3_aa: CAHRGGTLETQYF
cdr3_nt: TGTGCCCATAGGGGAGGGACCTTGGAGACCCAGTACTTC
j_call: TRBJ2-5
cdr3_length: 13
v_call: TRBV30
d_call: TRBD2
clone_size: .